The 10 T cell receptor beta chains presented below share a single source sample, sequenced in a study of blood T cells in healthy people across ages. A second PCR, run for about 6 to 11 cycles, used a sample-barcoded 5' primer plus a J-beta primer mix. TCRdb called the 5' RACE reads again in MiXCR, with one record for every CDR3 protein. The data show roughly 1.7 million distinct CDR3 sequences, roughly a third seen once. Material for sequencing was blood. These TCRs come from a woman in her twenties or thirties in good health.

This clonotype appeared a few times. The genes are TRBV19 and TRBJ1-2; a possible D gene is TRBD1 (6 bases). This CDR3 is 15 amino acids long. Trimming left V 5 bases short and J 5 bases short, with 18 bases between. The germline V gene has CDR1 LNHDA and CDR2 SQIVND (reference sequence). Here the CDR3 reads CASSPRGGGNYGYTF. The CDR3 coding sequence is TGTGCCAGTAGTCCCCGGGGAGGGGGTAATTATGGCTACACCTTC.

This clonotype came up a few times. This chain connects TRBV6-1 to TRBJ1-2, with TRBD1 as a possible D gene (6 bases). CDR1 and CDR2 (germline): MNHNS, SASEGT. V was cut by 2 bases and J by 4 bases, with 20 bases left in between. The CDR3 extends over 17 amino acids. The CDR3 bases are TGTGCCAGCAGTGAAAAAGTCTCGTCAGGGGAACCCTATGGCTACACCTTC. Protein: CASSEKVSSGEPYGYTF.

This clonotype was seen ten or more times. The J gene is TRBJ1-1, the V gene TRBV29-1; D gene uncertain. Trimming pared 1 base from V and 5 bases from J, leaving 5 bases between. CDR3 length: 11 residues. Germline V lookup: CDR1 SQVTM, CDR2 ANQGSEA. The CDR3 protein is CSVEGKTEAFF. CDR3 sequence (DNA): TGCAGCGTTGAAGGGAAGACTGAAGCTTTCTTT.

This clonotype has ten or more counts. V usage is TRBV7-6 and J usage is TRBJ2-7; 8 positions agree with TRBD2. Unmatched junction bases numbered 7, after V lost 6 bases and J lost 0 bases. The CDR3 is 15 amino acids. The V gene's germline CDR1 is SGHVS and CDR2 FNYEAQ. CDR3 in DNA: TGTGCCAGCAGTCAAACTAGCGGCAACTCCTACGAGCAGTACTTC. It encodes CASSQTSGNSYEQYF.

This chain links TRBV20-1 with TRBJ1-5; 7 bases are a match to TRBD1. CDR3 size: 15 residues. Germline values: CDR1 DFQATT, CDR2 SNEGSKA (reference sequence). Losses at the gene ends were 7 bases for V and 1 base for J; bases not matched to a gene: 10. CDR3 nucleotide sequence: TGCAGTGTTGGGAGGGGGACAGAGAGCAATCAGCCCCAGCATTTT. Encoded protein: CSVGRGTESNQPQHF.

V and J are TRBV14 and TRBJ2-1; 10 bases align to TRBD2. The CDR3 has 16 residues. Looked up from germline, CDR1 is SGHDN and CDR2 is FVKESK. J was trimmed by 3 bases and V by 3 bases; bases with no gene match: 5. This CDR3 is CASSQVSGGNYNEQFF. The CDR3 DNA follows: TGTGCCAGCAGCCAGGTTAGCGGGGGGAACTACAATGAGCAGTTCTTC.

This clonotype appeared a few times. The J gene is TRBJ2-1, the V gene TRBV4-1, with D perhaps TRBD1 (5 bases). Germline CDR1 reads MGHRA; CDR2 reads YSYEKL. CDR3 size: 14 residues. Between the trimmed V and J ends, which lost 3 bases and 6 bases, there was a span of 12 bases. This chain's CDR3 is CASSQIMTVNEQFF. The DNA of the CDR3 is TGCGCCAGCAGCCAGATAATGACAGTCAATGAGCAGTTCTTC.

This clonotype was observed a few times. J is TRBJ1-1 and V is TRBV20-1; 10 nucleotides agree with TRBD1. V was clipped by 5 bases and J by 8 bases; unmatched bases: 2. Germline CDR1 and CDR2: DFQATT and SNEGSKA (reference sequence). This CDR3 contains 11 residues. The CDR3 bases are TGCAGTGCTTCGACAGGGGGCGAAGCTTTCTTT. It yields the protein CSASTGGEAFF.

J is TRBJ2-3 and V is TRBV10-3; D gene ambiguous. The CDR3 spans 13 residues. The V gene lost 6 bases and the J gene lost 2 bases, with 9 bases spanning the gap. Germline V gene data show CDR1 as ENHRY and CDR2 as SYGVKD. CDR3 protein: CAIRWTNTDTQYF. For the CDR3, the DNA is TGTGCCATCAGGTGGACGAACACAGATACGCAGTATTTT.

The chain combines TRBV9 with TRBJ2-3; D not certain. The CDR3 has 13 residues. Germline CDR1 is SGDLS and CDR2 is YYNGEE. Trimming shortened V by 0 bases and J by 6 bases, and 8 bases separated the two germline ends. CDR3 coding DNA: TGTGCCAGCAGCGTAGATAGATTCGATACGCAGTATTTT. Translated: CASSVDRFDTQYF. Full variable domain (remainder filled in from reference TRBV9 and TRBJ2-3): DSGVTQTPKHLITATGQRVTLRCSPRSGDLSVYWYQQSLDQGLQFLIQYYNGEERAKGNILERFSAQQFPDLHSELNLSSLELGDSALYFCASSVDRFDTQYFGPGTRLTVL.